Listed here are 4 T cell receptor beta chains from one sample, sequenced in a study of blood T cell repertoires in COVID-19 (dated by TCRdb to about 2020). The library was produced with the immunoSEQ multiplex PCR assay. TCRdb provides this immuneACCESS table in a form limited to in-frame rearrangements. Some clones are lacking; in checked studies, under half of them reflect an unresolved V gene, and why the rest are absent is not known. In all, the sample holds 150,000 or so clones, and approximately 86% of those were seen once. In total, the top ten clones hold about 4.1% of the sample. Material for sequencing was PBMCs or T cells enriched from blood (not recorded which). These receptor sequences come from a woman aged 35 to 49 who had been exposed to COVID-19.

The rearrangement links TRBV23-1 to TRBJ1-4, with 7 bases that match TRBD1. TRBV23-1 is recorded as an ORF, its role being uncertain. The trim removed 6 bases at V and 3 bases at J, leaving 1 base unmatched. This CDR3 contains 13 residues. The CDR3 nucleotides are TGCGCCAGCAGGGGACAGCCTAATGAAAAACTGTTTTTT. As protein: CASRGQPNEKLFF.

This clone was detected only once. The rearrangement links TRBV7-9 to TRBJ1-5; tentative D call: TRBD1 (6 bases). V was clipped by 5 bases and J by 5 bases, with 16 bases between them. The CDR3 covers 15 residues. Germline-derived CDR1 and CDR2 are SEHNR and FQNEAQ (reference sequence). The CDR3 here is CASSPPAAGDQPQHF. The CDR3 DNA follows: TGTGCCAGCAGCCCCCCGGCCGCAGGGGATCAGCCCCAGCATTTT.

The chain combines TRBV7-9 with TRBJ1-1, with 8 bases fitting TRBD1. CDR3 length: 15 residues. The V gene end was trimmed by 4 bases and the J gene end by 3 bases; junction bases not matched to a gene: 7. Germline CDR1 and CDR2: SEHNR and FQNEAQ (reference sequence). The CDR3 DNA follows: TGTGCCAGCAGCTCGAGGACAGGGTCGGACACTGAAGCTTTCTTT. This translates into CASSSRTGSDTEAFF.

The V and J genes are TRBV7-9 and TRBJ1-4; 7 bases map to TRBD1. CDR1 and CDR2 (germline): SEHNR, FQNEAQ (reference sequence). The CDR3 totals 15 residues. Trimming took 2 bases from V and 5 from J; bases not matched to a gene: 5. The CDR3 DNA sequence: TGTGCCAGCAGCTTAAACCGGGACAGAAATGAAAAACTGTTTTTT. Translated: CASSLNRDRNEKLFF.